This entry concerns a single T cell receptor (beta chain). The antigen remains unidentified. The CDR3 extends over 16 amino acids. Germline V CDR1 and CDR2: SGHRS, YFSETQ. J gave up 7 bases and V 4 bases, and 11 bases lay outside the gene matches. These data originate in a study of cytomegalovirus exposure and HLA in healthy donors. Study-wide background: The approximately 110 validation repertoires were reported in a later analysis to have been generated on the same platform as the 666 first-cohort repertoires. Points from the study as a whole: Confirmation in vitro established that a few CMV-associated chains were specific for CMV antigens.

TCRdb keeps only in-frame clones here, not all; method: immunoSEQ multiplex PCR. The sample lists fewer than 95,000 clones, roughly 80% occurring once. The donors were in the roughly 130-subject validation cohort, distinct from the approximately 670-subject first cohort. Sequencing was carried out using PBMCs. The sequence was collected from a woman aged 18-29 years in good health and CMV-seropositive. The gene calls are TRBV5-1 and TRBJ2-2; 9 nucleotides match TRBD1. CDR3 nucleotides: TGCGCCAGCAGCGTCCTTACAGGGGGCGAGGGCGGGGAGCTGTTTTTT. Its protein is CASSVLTGGEGGELFF.